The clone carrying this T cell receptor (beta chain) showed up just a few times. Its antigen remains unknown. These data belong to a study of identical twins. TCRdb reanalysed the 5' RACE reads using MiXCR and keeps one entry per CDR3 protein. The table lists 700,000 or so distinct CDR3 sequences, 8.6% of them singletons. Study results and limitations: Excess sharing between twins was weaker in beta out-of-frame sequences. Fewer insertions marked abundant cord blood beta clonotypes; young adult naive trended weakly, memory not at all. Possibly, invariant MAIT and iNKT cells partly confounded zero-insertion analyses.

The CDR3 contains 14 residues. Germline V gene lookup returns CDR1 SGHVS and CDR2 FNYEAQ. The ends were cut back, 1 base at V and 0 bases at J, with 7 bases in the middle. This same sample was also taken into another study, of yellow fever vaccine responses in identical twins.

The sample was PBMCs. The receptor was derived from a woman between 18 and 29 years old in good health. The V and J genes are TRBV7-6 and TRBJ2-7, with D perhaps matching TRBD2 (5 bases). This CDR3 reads CASSLEEVSYEQYF. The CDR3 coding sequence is TGTGCCAGCAGCTTAGAGGAGGTCTCCTACGAGCAGTACTTC.